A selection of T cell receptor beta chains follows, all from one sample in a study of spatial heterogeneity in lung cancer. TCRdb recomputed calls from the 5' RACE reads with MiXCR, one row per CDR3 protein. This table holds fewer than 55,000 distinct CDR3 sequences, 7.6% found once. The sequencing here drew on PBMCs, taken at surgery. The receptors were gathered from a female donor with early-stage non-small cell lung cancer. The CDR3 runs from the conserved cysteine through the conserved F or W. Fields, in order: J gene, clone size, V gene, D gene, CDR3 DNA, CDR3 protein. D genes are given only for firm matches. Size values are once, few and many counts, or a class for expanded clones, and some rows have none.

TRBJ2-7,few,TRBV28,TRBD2,TGTGCCAGCAGTTTAAGTAGCGGGGGACACGAGCAGTACTTC,CASSLSSGGHEQYF
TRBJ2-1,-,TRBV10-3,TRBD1,TGTGCCATCAGTGATACCGGGACAGGGTTCAGCAATGAGCAGTTCTTC,CAISDTGTGFSNEQFF
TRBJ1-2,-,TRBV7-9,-,TGTGCCAGCAGCCCCCCCGGCGGGACTAACTATGGCTACACCTTC,CASSPPGGTNYGYTF
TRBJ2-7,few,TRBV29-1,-,TGCAGCGTTGAGGAGGGGTACGAGCAGTACTTC,CSVEEGYEQYF
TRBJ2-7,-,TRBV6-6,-,TGTGCCAGCAGACAACCAGGACAGCCCTCCTACTACGAGCAGTACTTC,CASRQPGQPSYYEQYF
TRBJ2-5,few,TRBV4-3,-,TGCGCCAGCAGCCTCCGCACAGGGATTCGGGAGACCCAGTACTTC,CASSLRTGIRETQYF
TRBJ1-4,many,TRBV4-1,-,TGCGCCAGCAGCCGAGGAGTAAACAATGAAAAACTGTTTTTT,CASSRGVNNEKLFF
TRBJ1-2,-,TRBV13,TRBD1,TGTGCCAGCAGCTACAATGGGGGACAGGGCCTTTTCTATGGCTACACCTTC,CASSYNGGQGLFYGYTF
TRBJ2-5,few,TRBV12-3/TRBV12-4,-,TGTGCCAGCAGTTTATGGTCAGGGGCCCCGCCCTGGGGGGGCCAGTACTTC,CASSLWSGAPPWGGQYF
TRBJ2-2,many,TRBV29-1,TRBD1,TGCAGCGTTGGACAGGGGGCGGGAGGGGAGCTGTTTTTT,CSVGQGAGGELFF
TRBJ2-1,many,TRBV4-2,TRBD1,TGTGCCAGCAGCCAGGTGGGACAGGGCGACAATGAGCAGTTCTTC,CASSQVGQGDNEQFF
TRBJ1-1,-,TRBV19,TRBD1,TGTGCCATCTCAGGGGGGGGACCCAACACTGAAGCTTTCTTT,CAISGGGPNTEAFF
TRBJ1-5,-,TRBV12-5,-,TGTGCTAGTGGTTTGGTTGGGGGGCAGCCCCAGCATTTT,CASGLVGGQPQHF
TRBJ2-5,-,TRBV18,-,TGTGCCAGCTCACCAGGGTCTAGTGGAGAGACCCAGTACTTC,CASSPGSSGETQYF
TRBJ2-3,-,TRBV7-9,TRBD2,TGTGCCAGCAGCACTAGCGGTAACACAGATACGCAGTATTTT,CASSTSGNTDTQYF
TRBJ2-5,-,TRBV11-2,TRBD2,TGTGCCAGCAGCTTAGGGGTAGCGGGGGACCAAGAGACCCAGTACTTC,CASSLGVAGDQETQYF
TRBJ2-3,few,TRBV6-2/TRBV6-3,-,TGTGCCAGCAGTTATGGGGATACGCAGTATTTT,CASSYGDTQYF
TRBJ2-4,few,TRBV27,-,TGTGCCAGCAGTCCAAGAGAAACAGGCAAAAACATTCAGTACTTC,CASSPRETGKNIQYF
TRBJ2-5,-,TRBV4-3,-,TGCGCCAGCAGCCAAGATCTGGGGCGAGAGACCCAGTACTTC,CASSQDLGRETQYF
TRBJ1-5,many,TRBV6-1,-,TGTGCCAGCAGTGAACGTGGGGGCCAGCCCCAGCATTTT,CASSERGGQPQHF
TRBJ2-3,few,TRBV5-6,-,TGTGCCAGCAGCTTTCCACAGGGCTATACGCAGTATTTT,CASSFPQGYTQYF
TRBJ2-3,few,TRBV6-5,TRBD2,TGTGCCAGCAGTTCCAGCGGGACTCTCACAGATACGCAGTATTTT,CASSSSGTLTDTQYF
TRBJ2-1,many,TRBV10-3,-,TGTGCCATCAGTGAGGGTTACAATGAGCAGTTCTTC,CAISEGYNEQFF
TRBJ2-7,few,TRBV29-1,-,TGCAGCGTTGTTCCCGAGACACGACACTACGAGCAGTACTTC,CSVVPETRHYEQYF
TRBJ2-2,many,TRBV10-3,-,TGTGCCATCAGGGGCGACATTACCGGGGAGCTGTTTTTT,CAIRGDITGELFF
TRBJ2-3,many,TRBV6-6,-,TGTGCCAGCAGTTACGCTGACCTCGGCACAGATACGCAGTATTTT,CASSYADLGTDTQYF
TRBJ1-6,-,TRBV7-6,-,TGTGCCAGCAGCTTAGGGGTGGGCCAGAAATACGCGACCCCCCTCCACTTT,CASSLGVGQKYATPLHF
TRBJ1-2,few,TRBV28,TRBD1,TGTGCCAGCAGTTTTAACCCCCAGGGGGACTATGGCTACACCTTC,CASSFNPQGDYGYTF
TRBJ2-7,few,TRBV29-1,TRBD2,TGCAGCGTTGAAAGCGGGAGTGGGGTTTTAGGGGAGCAGTACTTC,CSVESGSGVLGEQYF
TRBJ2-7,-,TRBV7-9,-,TGTGCCAGCAGCTTACAGGGGTTAGTGGGCGAGCAGTACTTC,CASSLQGLVGEQYF
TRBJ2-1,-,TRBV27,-,TGTGCCAACTCGCTGGAACCAGGGGTAATTTACAATGAGCAGTTCTTC,CANSLEPGVIYNEQFF
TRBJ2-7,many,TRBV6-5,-,TGTGCCAGCAGTTCCACCAAGGCTCTCTACTACTACGAGCAGTACTTC,CASSSTKALYYYEQYF
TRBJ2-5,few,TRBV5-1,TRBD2,TGCGCCAGCAGCTTACACCCCTTTAGGGAGGGGCGAGAGACCCAGTACTTC,CASSLHPFREGRETQYF
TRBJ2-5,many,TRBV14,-,TGTGCCAGCAGCCAACTCTGGGGCAGAGGGCAAGAGACCCAGTACTTC,CASSQLWGRGQETQYF
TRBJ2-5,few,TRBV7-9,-,TGTGCCAGCAGCGAAACCCTAGCAAAAGAGACCCAGTACTTC,CASSETLAKETQYF
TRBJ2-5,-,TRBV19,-,TGTGCCAGTAGTACGGCCAAAGAGACCCAGTACTTC,CASSTAKETQYF
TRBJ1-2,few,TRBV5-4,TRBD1,TGTGCCAGCAGCCCGGCGACAGGGGGCTTCTATGGCTACACCTTC,CASSPATGGFYGYTF
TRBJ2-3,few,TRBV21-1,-,TGTGCCACCCTCCTAGGACTAGCGGGTAAAGATACGCAGTATTTT,CATLLGLAGKDTQYF
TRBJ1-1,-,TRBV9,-,TGTGCCAGCAGCGTCAGGGGGAACACTGAAGCTTTCTTT,CASSVRGNTEAFF
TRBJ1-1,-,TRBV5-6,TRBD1,TGTGCCAGCAGCTTGGAGGGACAGGGGAACACTGAAGCTTTCTTT,CASSLEGQGNTEAFF
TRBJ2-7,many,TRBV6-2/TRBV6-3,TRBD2,TGTGCCAGCACCCGGGACTATGCCTACGAGCAGTACTTC,CASTRDYAYEQYF
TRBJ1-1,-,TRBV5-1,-,TGCGCCAGCACCCCCGCAGCCATGAACACTGAAGCTTTCTTT,CASTPAAMNTEAFF
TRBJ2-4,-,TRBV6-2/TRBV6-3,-,TGTGCCAGCAGCACTGACAGAACAGGACAGTACTTC,CASSTDRTGQYF
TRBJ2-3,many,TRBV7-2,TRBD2,TGTGCCAGCAGCACCGGACTAGCGGGGGTGGATACGCAGTATTTT,CASSTGLAGVDTQYF
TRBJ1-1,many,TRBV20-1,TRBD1,TGCAGTGCTAGAAATATCAGGGGGCAGGCTACTGAAGCTTTCTTT,CSARNIRGQATEAFF
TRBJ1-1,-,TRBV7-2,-,TGTGCCAGCAGCTTAATGGGCAGTATGAACACTGAAGCTTTCTTT,CASSLMGSMNTEAFF